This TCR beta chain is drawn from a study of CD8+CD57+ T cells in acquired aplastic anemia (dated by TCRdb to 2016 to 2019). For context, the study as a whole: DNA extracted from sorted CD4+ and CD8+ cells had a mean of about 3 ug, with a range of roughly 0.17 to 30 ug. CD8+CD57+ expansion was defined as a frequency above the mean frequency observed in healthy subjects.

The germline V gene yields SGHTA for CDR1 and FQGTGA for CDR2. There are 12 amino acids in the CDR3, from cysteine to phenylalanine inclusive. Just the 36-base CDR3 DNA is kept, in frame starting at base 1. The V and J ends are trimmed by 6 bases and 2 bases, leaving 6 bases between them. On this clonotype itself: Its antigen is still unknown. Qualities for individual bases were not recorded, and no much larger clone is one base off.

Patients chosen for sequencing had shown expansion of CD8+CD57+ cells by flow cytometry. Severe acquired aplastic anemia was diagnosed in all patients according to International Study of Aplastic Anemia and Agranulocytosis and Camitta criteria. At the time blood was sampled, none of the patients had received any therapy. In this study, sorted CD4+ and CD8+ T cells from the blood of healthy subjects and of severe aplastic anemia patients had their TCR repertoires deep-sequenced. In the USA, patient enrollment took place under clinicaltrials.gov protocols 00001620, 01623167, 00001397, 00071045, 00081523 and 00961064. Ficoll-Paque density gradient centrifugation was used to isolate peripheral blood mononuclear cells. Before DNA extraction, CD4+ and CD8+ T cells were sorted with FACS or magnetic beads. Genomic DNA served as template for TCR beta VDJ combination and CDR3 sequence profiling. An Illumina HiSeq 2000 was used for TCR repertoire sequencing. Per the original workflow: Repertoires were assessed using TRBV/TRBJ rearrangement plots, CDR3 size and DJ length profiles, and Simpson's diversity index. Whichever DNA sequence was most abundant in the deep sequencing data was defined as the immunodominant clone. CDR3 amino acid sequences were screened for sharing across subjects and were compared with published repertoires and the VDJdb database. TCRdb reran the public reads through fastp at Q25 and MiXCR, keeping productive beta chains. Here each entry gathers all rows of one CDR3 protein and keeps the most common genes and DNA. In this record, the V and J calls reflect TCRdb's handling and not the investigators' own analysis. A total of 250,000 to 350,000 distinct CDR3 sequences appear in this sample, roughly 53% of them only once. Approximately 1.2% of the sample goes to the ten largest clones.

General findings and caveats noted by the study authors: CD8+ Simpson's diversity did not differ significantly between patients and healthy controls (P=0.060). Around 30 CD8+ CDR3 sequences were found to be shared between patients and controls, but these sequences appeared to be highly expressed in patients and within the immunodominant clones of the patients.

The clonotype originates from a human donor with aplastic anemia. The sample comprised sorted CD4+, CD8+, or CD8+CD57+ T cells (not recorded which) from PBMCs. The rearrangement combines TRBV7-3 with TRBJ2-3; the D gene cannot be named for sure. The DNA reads TGTGCCAGCAGTGAAGACACAGATACGCAGTATTTT. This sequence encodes CASSEDTDTQYF.